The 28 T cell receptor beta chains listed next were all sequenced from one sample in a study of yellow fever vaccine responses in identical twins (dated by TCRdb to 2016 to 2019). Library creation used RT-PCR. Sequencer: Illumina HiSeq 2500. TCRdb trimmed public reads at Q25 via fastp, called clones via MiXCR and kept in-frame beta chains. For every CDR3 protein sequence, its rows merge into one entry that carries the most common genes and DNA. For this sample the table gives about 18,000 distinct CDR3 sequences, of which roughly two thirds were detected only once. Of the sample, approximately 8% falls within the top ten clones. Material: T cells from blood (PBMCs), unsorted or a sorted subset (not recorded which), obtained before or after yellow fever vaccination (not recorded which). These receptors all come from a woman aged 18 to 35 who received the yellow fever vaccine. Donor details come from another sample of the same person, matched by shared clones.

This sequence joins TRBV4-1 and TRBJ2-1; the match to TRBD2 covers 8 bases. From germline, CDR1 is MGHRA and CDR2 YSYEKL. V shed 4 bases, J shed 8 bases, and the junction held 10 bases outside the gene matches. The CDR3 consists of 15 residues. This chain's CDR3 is CASSLTSARGYEQFF. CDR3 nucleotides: TGCGCCAGCAGCCTGACTAGCGCCAGAGGCTATGAGCAGTTCTTC.

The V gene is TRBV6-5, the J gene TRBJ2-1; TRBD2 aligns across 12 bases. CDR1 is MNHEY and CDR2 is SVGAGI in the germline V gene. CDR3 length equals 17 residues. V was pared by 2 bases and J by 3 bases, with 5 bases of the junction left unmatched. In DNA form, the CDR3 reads TGTGCCAGCAGTTACCCGACTAGCGGGAGTGGCTACAATGAGCAGTTCTTC. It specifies CASSYPTSGSGYNEQFF.

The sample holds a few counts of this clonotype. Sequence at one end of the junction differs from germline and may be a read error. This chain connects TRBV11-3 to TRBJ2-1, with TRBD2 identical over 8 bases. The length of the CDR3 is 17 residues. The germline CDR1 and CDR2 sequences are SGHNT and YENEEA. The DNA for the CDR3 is TGTGCCAGCAGCCCTCCGACCGGGACTAGTGGGGCCAATGAGCATTTCTTC. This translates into CASSPPTGTSGANEHFF.

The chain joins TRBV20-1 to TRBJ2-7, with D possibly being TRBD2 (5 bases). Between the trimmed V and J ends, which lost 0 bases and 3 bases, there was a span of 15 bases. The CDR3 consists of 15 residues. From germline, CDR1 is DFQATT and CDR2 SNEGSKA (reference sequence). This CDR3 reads CSARDPTRSNYEQYF. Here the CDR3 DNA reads TGCAGTGCTAGAGACCCCACTAGATCGAACTACGAGCAGTACTTC.

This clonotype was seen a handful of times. CDR3 loop: CSVEELEGKAYEQYF. CDR3 nucleotides: TGCAGCGTTGAAGAGTTGGAGGGGAAGGCCTACGAGCAGTACTTC. This chain links TRBV29-1 with TRBJ2-7, with TRBD2 as a possible D gene (6 bases). Trimming took off 0 bases at V and 2 bases at J, with 14 bases between the two ends. Germline CDR1 is SQVTM and CDR2 is ANQGSEA. This CDR3 comprises 15 residues.

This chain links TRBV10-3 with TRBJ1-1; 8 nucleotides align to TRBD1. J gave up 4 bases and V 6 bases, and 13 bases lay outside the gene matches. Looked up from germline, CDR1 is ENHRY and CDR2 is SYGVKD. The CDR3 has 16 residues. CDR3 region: CAIRPDRGYGSTEAFF. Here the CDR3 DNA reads TGTGCCATCAGACCAGACAGGGGATATGGAAGCACTGAAGCTTTCTTT.

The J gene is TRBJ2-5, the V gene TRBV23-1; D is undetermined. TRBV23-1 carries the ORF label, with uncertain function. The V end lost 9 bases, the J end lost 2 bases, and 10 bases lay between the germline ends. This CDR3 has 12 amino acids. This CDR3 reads CASRAAQETQYF. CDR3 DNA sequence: TGCGCCAGTCGTGCAGCACAAGAGACCCAGTACTTC.

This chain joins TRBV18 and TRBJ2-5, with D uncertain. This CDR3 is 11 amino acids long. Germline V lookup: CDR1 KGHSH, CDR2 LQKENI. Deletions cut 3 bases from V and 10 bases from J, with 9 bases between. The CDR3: CASSPEKSQYF. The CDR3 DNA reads TGTGCCAGCTCACCGGAGAAGAGCCAGTACTTC.

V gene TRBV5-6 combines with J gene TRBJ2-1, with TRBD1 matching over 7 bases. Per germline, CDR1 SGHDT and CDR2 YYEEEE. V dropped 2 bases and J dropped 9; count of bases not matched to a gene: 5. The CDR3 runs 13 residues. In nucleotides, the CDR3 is TGTGCCAGCAGCTTTGGGACAGTTGGTGAGCAGTTCTTC. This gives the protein CASSFGTVGEQFF. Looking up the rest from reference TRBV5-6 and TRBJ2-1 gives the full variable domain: DAGVTQSPTHLIKTRGQQVTLRCSPKSGHDTVSWYQQALGQGPQFIFQYYEEEERQRGNFPDRFSGHQFPNYSSELNVNALLLGDSALYLCASSFGTVGEQFFGPGTRLTVL.

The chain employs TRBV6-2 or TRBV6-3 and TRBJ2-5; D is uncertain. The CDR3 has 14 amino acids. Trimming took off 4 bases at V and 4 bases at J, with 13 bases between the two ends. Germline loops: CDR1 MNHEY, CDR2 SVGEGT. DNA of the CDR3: TGTGCCAGCAGTTCCCGAGTTGCTATAGAGACCCAGTACTTC. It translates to CASSSRVAIETQYF.

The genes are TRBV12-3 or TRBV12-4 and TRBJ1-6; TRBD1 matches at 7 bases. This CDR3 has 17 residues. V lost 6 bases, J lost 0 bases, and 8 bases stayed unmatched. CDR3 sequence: CASSRTGHSSYNSPLHF. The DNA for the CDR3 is TGTGCCAGCAGCCGGACAGGACATAGCTCCTATAATTCACCCCTCCACTTT.

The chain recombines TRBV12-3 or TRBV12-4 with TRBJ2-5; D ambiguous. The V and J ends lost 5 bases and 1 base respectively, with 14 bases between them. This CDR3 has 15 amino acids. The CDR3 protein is CASSPPNWFQETQYF. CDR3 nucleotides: TGTGCCAGCAGTCCCCCTAATTGGTTCCAAGAGACCCAGTACTTC.

CDR3 sequence reads: CASSPGGPRQETQYF. The CDR3 bases are TGTGCCAGCAGCCCTGGGGGGCCGAGGCAAGAGACCCAGTACTTC. The chain carries TRBV7-6 and TRBJ2-5, with D perhaps being TRBD1 or TRBD2 (6 bases each). This CDR3 contains 15 residues. The V gene's germline CDR1 is SGHVS and CDR2 FNYEAQ. Deletions cut 5 bases from V and 2 bases from J, with 15 bases between.

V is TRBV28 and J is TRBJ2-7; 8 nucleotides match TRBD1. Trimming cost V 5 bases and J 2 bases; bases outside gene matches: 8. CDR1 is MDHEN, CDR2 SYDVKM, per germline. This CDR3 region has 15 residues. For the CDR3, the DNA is TGTGCCAGCAGTCCTAGACAGACAGGGGCCTACGAGCAGTACTTC. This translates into CASSPRQTGAYEQYF.

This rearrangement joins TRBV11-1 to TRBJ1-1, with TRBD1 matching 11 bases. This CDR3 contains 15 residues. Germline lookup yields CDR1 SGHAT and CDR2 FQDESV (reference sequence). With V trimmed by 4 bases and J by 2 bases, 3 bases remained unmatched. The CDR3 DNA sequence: TGTGCCAGCAGCTGGGGGACAGGGGGAAACACTGAAGCTTTCTTT. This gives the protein CASSWGTGGNTEAFF.

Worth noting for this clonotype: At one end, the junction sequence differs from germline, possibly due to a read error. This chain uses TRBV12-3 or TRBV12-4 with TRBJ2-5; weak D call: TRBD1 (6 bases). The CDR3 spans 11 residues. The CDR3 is CASTQTGTIIF. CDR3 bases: TGTGCCAGCACCCAAACAGGGACGATTATCTTC.

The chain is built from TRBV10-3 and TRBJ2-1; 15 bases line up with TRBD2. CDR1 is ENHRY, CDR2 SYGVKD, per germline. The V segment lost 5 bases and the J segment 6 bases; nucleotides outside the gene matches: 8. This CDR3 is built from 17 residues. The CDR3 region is CAISRTSGGAGGNEQFF. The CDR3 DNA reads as TGTGCCATCAGTAGGACTAGCGGGGGGGCCGGTGGCAATGAGCAGTTCTTC.

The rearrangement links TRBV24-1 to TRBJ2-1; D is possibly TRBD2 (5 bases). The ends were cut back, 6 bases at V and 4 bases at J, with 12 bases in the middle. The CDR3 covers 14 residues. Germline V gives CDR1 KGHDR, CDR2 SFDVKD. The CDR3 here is CATSIGGSYNEQFF. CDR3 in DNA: TGTGCCACCAGTATTGGCGGGTCTTACAATGAGCAGTTCTTC.

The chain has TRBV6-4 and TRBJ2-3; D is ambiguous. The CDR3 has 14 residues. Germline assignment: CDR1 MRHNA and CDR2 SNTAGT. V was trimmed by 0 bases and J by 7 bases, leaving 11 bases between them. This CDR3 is CASSDSRTGNTQYF. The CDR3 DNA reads TGTGCCAGCAGTGACTCCAGGACCGGTAATACGCAGTATTTT.

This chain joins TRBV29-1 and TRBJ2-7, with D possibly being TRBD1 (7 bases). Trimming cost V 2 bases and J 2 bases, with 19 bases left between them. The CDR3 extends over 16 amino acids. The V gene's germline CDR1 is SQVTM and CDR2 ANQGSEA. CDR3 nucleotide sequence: TGCAGCGTTGAATTCCTGGAGGGGGCCGGCCCCTACGAGCAGTACGTC. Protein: CSVEFLEGAGPYEQYV.

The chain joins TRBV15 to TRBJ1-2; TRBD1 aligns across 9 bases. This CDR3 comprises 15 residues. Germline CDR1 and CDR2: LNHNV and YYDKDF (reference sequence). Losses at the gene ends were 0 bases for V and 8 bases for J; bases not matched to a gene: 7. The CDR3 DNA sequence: TGTGCCACCAGCAGAGATCGTCGACAGGGGGAAGGCTACACCTTC. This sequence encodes CATSRDRRQGEGYTF. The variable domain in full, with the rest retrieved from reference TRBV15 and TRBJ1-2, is DAMVIQNPRYQVTQFGKPVTLSCSQTLNHNVMYWYQQKSSQAPKLLFHYYDKDFNNEADTPDNFQSRRPNTSFCFLDIRSPGLGDTAMYLCATSRDRRQGEGYTFGSGTRLTVV.

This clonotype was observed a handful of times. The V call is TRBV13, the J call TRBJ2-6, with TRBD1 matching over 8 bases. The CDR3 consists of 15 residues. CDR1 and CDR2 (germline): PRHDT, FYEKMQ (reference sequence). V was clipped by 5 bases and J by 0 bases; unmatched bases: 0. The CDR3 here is CASSGQGSGANVLTF. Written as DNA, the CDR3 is TGTGCCAGCAGCGGACAGGGCTCTGGGGCCAACGTCCTGACTTTC.

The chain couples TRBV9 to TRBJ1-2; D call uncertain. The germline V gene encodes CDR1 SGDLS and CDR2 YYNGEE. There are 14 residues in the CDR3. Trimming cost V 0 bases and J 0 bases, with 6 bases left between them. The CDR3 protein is CASSVDHSNYGYTF. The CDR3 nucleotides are TGTGCCAGCAGCGTAGATCATTCTAACTATGGCTACACCTTC.

CDR3 sequence (DNA): TGTGCCAGCAGCTTAGCTTTGGCATTCCAAGAGACCCAGTACTTC. This sequence encodes CASSLALAFQETQYF. The chain uses TRBV11-1 and TRBJ2-5; D is unclear. The germline gives CDR1 SGHAT, CDR2 FQDESV (reference sequence). This CDR3 contains 15 residues. The V and J ends lost 0 bases and 1 base respectively, with 9 bases between them.

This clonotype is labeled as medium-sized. Written as DNA, the CDR3 is TGTGCCAGCAGAGGGGGGACAGTGGGCAATCAGCCCCAGCATTTT. The encoded protein is CASRGGTVGNQPQHF. The chain is built from TRBV2 and TRBJ1-5; TRBD1 matches at 7 bases. Looked up from germline, CDR1 is SNHLY and CDR2 is FYNNEI. The CDR3 is 15 amino acids. J gave up 2 bases and V 6 bases, and 7 bases lay outside the gene matches.

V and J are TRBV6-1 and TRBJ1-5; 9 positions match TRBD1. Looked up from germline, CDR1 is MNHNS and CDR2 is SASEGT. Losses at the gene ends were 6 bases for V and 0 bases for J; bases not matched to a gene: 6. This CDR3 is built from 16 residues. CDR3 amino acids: CASSPGQGNSNQPQHF. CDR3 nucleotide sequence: TGTGCCAGCAGCCCGGGACAGGGAAATAGCAATCAGCCCCAGCATTTT.

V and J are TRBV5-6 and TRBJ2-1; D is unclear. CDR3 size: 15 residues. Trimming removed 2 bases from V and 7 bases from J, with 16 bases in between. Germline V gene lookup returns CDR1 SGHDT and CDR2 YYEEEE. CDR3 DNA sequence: TGTGCCAGCAGCTTTATCCGGCCTCCGGATAATGAGCAGTTCTTC. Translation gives CASSFIRPPDNEQFF.

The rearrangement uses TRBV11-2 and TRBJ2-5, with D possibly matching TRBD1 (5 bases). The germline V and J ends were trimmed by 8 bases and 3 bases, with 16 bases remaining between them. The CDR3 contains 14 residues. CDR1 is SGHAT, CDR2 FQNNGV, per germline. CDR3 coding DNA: TGTGCCAGCTCACCCGCGACAGTAGAAGAGACCCAGTACTTC. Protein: CASSPATVEETQYF.